This T cell receptor beta chain derives from a study of T cell changes during pregnancy in multiple sclerosis. The V gene end was trimmed by 5 bases and the J gene end by 3 bases; junction bases not matched to a gene: 7. Germline V gene lookup returns CDR1 LNHDA and CDR2 SQIVND (reference sequence). The CDR3 has 14 residues. Some clones are missing from TCRdb's copy, which holds only in-frame ones; the method was immunoSEQ multiplex PCR. The profile shows tens of thousands of clones, around 93% of them singletons. The starting material was peripheral blood, obtained in the second trimester of pregnancy. The chain joins TRBV19 to TRBJ2-7, with 7 bases matching TRBD1. This clonotype was sampled from a female donor with multiple sclerosis, enrolled in a pregnancy study. The CDR3 nucleotides read TGTGCCAGTAGTTTATACAGGGGTAGCTACGAGCAGTACTTC. It yields the protein CASSLYRGSYEQYF.